This T cell receptor (beta chain) was captured by sequencing in a study of T cell repertoires in cytomegalovirus infection. General observations from the study: HLA-C-restricted CMV clonotypes gave the most frequent clonotype in two of eight donors.

This clonotype was seen many times. Its antigen is undetermined. The CDR3 totals 14 residues. Trimming took off 0 bases at V and 4 bases at J, with 7 bases between the two ends. The germline CDR1 and CDR2 sequences are LGHNA and YSLEER. TCRdb itself ran the reads through MiXCR, one entry per CDR3 protein. This table has about 97,000 distinct CDR3 sequences, more than 15% appearing once. This clonotype was obtained from a human donor in good health (CMV status not recorded). Some clones in this sample may be carry-over from other donors' samples. Sequencing used PBMCs. The rearrangement joins TRBV4-3 to TRBJ1-5; D is unclear. This CDR3 is CASSQESWNQPQHF. The CDR3 DNA sequence: TGCGCCAGCAGCCAAGAAAGTTGGAATCAGCCCCAGCATTTT.